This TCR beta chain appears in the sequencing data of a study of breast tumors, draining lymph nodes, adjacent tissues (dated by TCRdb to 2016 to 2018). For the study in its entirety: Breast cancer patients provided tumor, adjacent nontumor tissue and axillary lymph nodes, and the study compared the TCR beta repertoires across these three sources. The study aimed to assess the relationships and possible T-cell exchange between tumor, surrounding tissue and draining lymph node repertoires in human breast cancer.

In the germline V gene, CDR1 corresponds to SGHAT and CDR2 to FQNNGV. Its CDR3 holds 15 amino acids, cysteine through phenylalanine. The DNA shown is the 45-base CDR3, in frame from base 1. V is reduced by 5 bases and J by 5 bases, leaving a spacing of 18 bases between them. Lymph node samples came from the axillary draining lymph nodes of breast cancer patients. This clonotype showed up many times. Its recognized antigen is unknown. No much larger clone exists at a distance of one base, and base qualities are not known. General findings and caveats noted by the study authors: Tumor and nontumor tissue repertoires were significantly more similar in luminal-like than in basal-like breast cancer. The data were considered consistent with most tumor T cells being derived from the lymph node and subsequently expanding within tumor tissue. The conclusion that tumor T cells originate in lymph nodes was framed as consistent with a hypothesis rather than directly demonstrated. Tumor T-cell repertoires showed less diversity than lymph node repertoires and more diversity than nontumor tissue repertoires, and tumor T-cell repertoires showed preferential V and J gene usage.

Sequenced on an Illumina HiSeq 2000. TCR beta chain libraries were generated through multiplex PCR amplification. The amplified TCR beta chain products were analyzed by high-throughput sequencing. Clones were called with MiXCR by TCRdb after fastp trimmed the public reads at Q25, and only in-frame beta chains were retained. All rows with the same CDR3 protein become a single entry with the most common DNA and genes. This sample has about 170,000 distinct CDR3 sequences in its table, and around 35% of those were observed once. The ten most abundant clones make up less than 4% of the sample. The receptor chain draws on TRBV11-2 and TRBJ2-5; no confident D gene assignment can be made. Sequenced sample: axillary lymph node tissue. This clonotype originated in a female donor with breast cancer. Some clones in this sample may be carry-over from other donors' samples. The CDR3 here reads CASSQDLIPGETQYF. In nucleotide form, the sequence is TGTGCCAGCAGCCAAGACTTAATCCCCGGGGAGACCCAGTACTTC.